This is a list of T cell receptor beta chains from one sample in a study of blood T cell repertoires in COVID-19. This table comes from immunoSEQ multiplex PCR, and its TCRdb copy is limited to in-frame clones, with some not included. The sample consists of more than 85,000 clones, 60% to 85% of them appearing once. Sequences were obtained from peripheral blood. These receptors came from a human donor in a cohort sampled during active or convalescent COVID-19. Each CDR3 is given with its conserved first and last residue.

>TRBJ1-2|TRBV7-9|16
CASSRPRTGENYGYTF
>TRBJ2-3|TRBV12-3/TRBV12-4|12
CASNGRGEEQYF
>TRBJ2-2|TRBV19|16
CASSKVGGAGTGELFF
>TRBJ1-5|TRBV28|15
CASSLKWGGRQPQHF
>TRBJ2-3|TRBV7-9|17
CASSLPLGRGLSDTQYF
>TRBJ1-1|TRBV6-5|14
CASSRQGMNTEAFF
>TRBJ1-6|TRBV28|15
CASRLLQGRGSPLHF
>TRBJ2-5|TRBV3-1/TRBV3-2|14
CASTRQGAQETQYF
>TRBJ2-4|TRBV18|16
CASSPPTQGAQNIQYF
>TRBJ2-4|TRBV5-1|16
CASSYLTGGSKNIQYF
>TRBJ1-2|TRBV7-2|14
CASSAKGRNYGYTF
>TRBJ1-5|TRBV12-3/TRBV12-4|12
CATRAGNQPQHF
>TRBJ1-2|TRBV9|15
CASSVNPGGSIGYTF
>TRBJ1-1|TRBV6-1|14
CASSPGQRHSEAFF
>TRBJ2-3|TRBV6-6|15
CASSLTGGAIDTQYF
>TRBJ2-3|TRBV2|13
CASKAGTTDTQYF
>TRBJ2-2|TRBV24-1|15
CATSDSGTGKGELFF
>TRBJ2-2|TRBV29-1|16
CSVVWGLAPATGELFF
>TRBJ2-1|TRBV27|19
CASSFHGLAGGPLRAEQFF
>TRBJ2-1|TRBV24-1|17
CATSGTGTGGIYNEQFF
>TRBJ2-1|TRBV3-1/TRBV3-2|16
CASSQDPAGAYNEQFF
>TRBJ2-5|TRBV11-3|16
CASSRGLAGGQETQYF
>TRBJ2-3|TRBV4-3|17
CASSQRAFGTGPDTQYF
>TRBJ1-3|TRBV19|15
CASRPTGSSGNTIYF
>TRBJ2-1|TRBV5-6|15
CASSKPGYGNNEQFF
>TRBJ2-2|TRBV6-5|14
CAGRREWNTGELFF
>TRBJ2-1|TRBV10-1|15
CASSGAMAGGNEQFF
>TRBJ2-7|TRBV3-1/TRBV3-2|12
CASSPYSYEQYF
>TRBJ2-2|TRBV5-1|16
CASSPGTSGYTGELFF
>TRBJ1-2|TRBV6-5|14
CASRGREGLDGYTF
>TRBJ1-1|TRBV6-2/TRBV6-3|16
CASSFRQGEENTEAFF
>TRBJ2-2|TRBV10-3|13
CATWTGVTGELFF
>TRBJ2-1|TRBV5-1|16
CASSQLAGGNYNEQFF
>TRBJ2-7|TRBV19|16
CASSIDSAGASYEQYF
>TRBJ2-5|TRBV6-4|18
CASSDLYRVAGGKETQYF
>TRBJ2-1|TRBV6-5|16
CASSYRTGVFYNEQFF
>TRBJ2-4|TRBV7-8|15
CASSPPGGPKNIQYF
>TRBJ1-3|TRBV25-1|16
CASSGDRVASGNTIYF
>TRBJ2-7|TRBV21-1|15
CASSLPGQGTYEQYF
>TRBJ1-2|TRBV19|13
CASSRQGASGYTF
>TRBJ2-7|TRBV29-1|12
CSVVEGRYEQYF
>TRBJ2-3|TRBV4-3|15
CASSQGPLSTDTQYF
>TRBJ2-1|TRBV4-1|17
CASSRTSGGASYNEQFF
>TRBJ1-6|TRBV4-1|16
CASSQIGLGRNSPLHF
>TRBJ1-1|TRBV7-8|18
CASSLPPGQGAQNTEAFF
>TRBJ1-2|TRBV6-6|14
CASSYASYSDGYTF
>TRBJ2-7|TRBV4-2|14
CASSQDTGAVEQYF